A selection of T cell receptor beta chains follows, all from one sample in a study of blood T cell repertoires in COVID-19. Clones were sequenced by immunoSEQ multiplex PCR, and TCRdb holds only the in-frame ones, with some missing. The sample shows some 70,000 clones, roughly 80% of them seen only once. The specimen sequenced was peripheral blood. All receptors come from a woman aged 50 to 60 with acute or convalescent COVID-19. Both conserved end residues are part of each CDR3. The D gene is left open where the match is weak. A row's size may be missing; if present it is once, few, many or a size class.

d_call: .; j_call: TRBJ1-6; v_call: TRBV6-4; clone_size: .; cdr3_nt: TGTGCCAGCCCGCCAGGCTCACGCAATGACGAGATTTCACCCCTCCACTTT; cdr3_aa: CASPPGSRNDEISPLHF
d_call: TRBD2; j_call: TRBJ2-7; v_call: TRBV18; clone_size: .; cdr3_nt: TGTGCCAGCTCACAGGGACTAGCGGAGTTCTACGAGCAGTACTTC; cdr3_aa: CASSQGLAEFYEQYF
d_call: .; j_call: TRBJ2-3; v_call: TRBV10-2; clone_size: .; cdr3_nt: TGCGCCAGCAGAGAAGGACCCCAGGGCGCAGATACGCAGTATTTT; cdr3_aa: CASREGPQGADTQYF
d_call: .; j_call: TRBJ2-3; v_call: TRBV24-1; clone_size: .; cdr3_nt: TGTGCCACCGCCCAGTCGGGGATCGGGGCGCAGTATTTT; cdr3_aa: CATAQSGIGAQYF
d_call: TRBD2; j_call: TRBJ2-7; v_call: TRBV6-1; clone_size: few; cdr3_nt: TGTGCCAGCAGTGAGGGTAGCGGGGGGACCTACGAGCAGTACTTC; cdr3_aa: CASSEGSGGTYEQYF
d_call: TRBD1; j_call: TRBJ1-6; v_call: TRBV6-5; clone_size: .; cdr3_nt: TGTGCCAGCAGTTACTCCGTGGGACAGCCCAATTCACCCCTCCACTTT; cdr3_aa: CASSYSVGQPNSPLHF
d_call: TRBD1; j_call: TRBJ1-4; v_call: TRBV3-1/TRBV3-2; clone_size: .; cdr3_nt: TGTGCCAGCAGCCCGGGACAGGGAAATGAAAAACTGTTTTTT; cdr3_aa: CASSPGQGNEKLFF
d_call: .; j_call: TRBJ2-3; v_call: TRBV18; clone_size: .; cdr3_nt: TGTGCCAGCTCACCAGTTGGAGGCACAGATACGCAGTATTTT; cdr3_aa: CASSPVGGTDTQYF
d_call: .; j_call: TRBJ2-3; v_call: TRBV2; clone_size: few; cdr3_nt: TGTGCCAGCAGCGCCCTTCGCATTGAACAGGGTGCCACAGATACGCAGTATTTT; cdr3_aa: CASSALRIEQGATDTQYF
d_call: .; j_call: TRBJ1-5; v_call: TRBV19; clone_size: .; cdr3_nt: TGTGCCAGTAGTATTTCGATGTTTCAGGGCTATAGCAATCAGCCCCAGCATTTT; cdr3_aa: CASSISMFQGYSNQPQHF
d_call: TRBD2; j_call: TRBJ2-7; v_call: TRBV24-1; clone_size: few; cdr3_nt: TGTGCCACCCGAGGTAGCGGGAGCAACGAGCAGTACTTC; cdr3_aa: CATRGSGSNEQYF
d_call: TRBD2; j_call: TRBJ2-1; v_call: TRBV10-3; clone_size: .; cdr3_nt: TGTGCCATCAGTGAGTCAGGGACTAGCGGGAGCACCTACAATGAGCAGTTCTTC; cdr3_aa: CAISESGTSGSTYNEQFF
d_call: .; j_call: TRBJ1-2; v_call: TRBV28; clone_size: few; cdr3_nt: TGTGCCAGCAGTCAAGCCCAGGGGAGATATGGCTACACCTTC; cdr3_aa: CASSQAQGRYGYTF
d_call: .; j_call: TRBJ1-5; v_call: TRBV6-5; clone_size: .; cdr3_nt: TGTGCCAGCAGGGAGAATCAGCCCCAGCATTTT; cdr3_aa: CASRENQPQHF
d_call: .; j_call: TRBJ2-2; v_call: TRBV5-1; clone_size: once; cdr3_nt: TGCGCCAGCAGCCCTTCGGCGGCGTCGGGGGACACCGGGGAGCTGTTTTTT; cdr3_aa: CASSPSAASGDTGELFF
d_call: TRBD2; j_call: TRBJ2-5; v_call: TRBV4-2; clone_size: .; cdr3_nt: TGTGCCAGCAGCCAAGAACCGACTAGCGGGGGTGGTGTGGCCCAGTACTTC; cdr3_aa: CASSQEPTSGGGVAQYF
d_call: .; j_call: TRBJ2-7; v_call: TRBV3-1/TRBV3-2; clone_size: .; cdr3_nt: TGTGCCAGCAGCCATAGATCGGTGTACGAGCAGTACTTC; cdr3_aa: CASSHRSVYEQYF
d_call: .; j_call: TRBJ1-2; v_call: TRBV20-1; clone_size: .; cdr3_nt: TGCAGTGCTAGTCCGCCCGGGGGGCCTGGAGGCTACACCTTC; cdr3_aa: CSASPPGGPGGYTF
d_call: TRBD2; j_call: TRBJ2-2; v_call: TRBV4-3; clone_size: .; cdr3_nt: TGCGCCAGCAGCCAAGGACTAGCGGGAGATTTAGCCGGGGAGCTGTTTTTT; cdr3_aa: CASSQGLAGDLAGELFF
d_call: .; j_call: TRBJ1-1; v_call: TRBV5-1; clone_size: .; cdr3_nt: TGCGCCAGCAGCTTGGGAGGGCGCGACACTGAAGCTTTCTTT; cdr3_aa: CASSLGGRDTEAFF
d_call: TRBD2; j_call: TRBJ2-5; v_call: TRBV2; clone_size: .; cdr3_nt: TGTGCCAGCAGAACTATACTAGCGGGGGGCCAAGAGACCCAGTACTTC; cdr3_aa: CASRTILAGGQETQYF
d_call: .; j_call: TRBJ1-1; v_call: TRBV7-6; clone_size: .; cdr3_nt: TGTGCCAGCAGCTTAAGTCCTGGCCGACAGAACACTGAAGCTTTCTTT; cdr3_aa: CASSLSPGRQNTEAFF
d_call: TRBD1; j_call: TRBJ1-3; v_call: TRBV11-2; clone_size: few; cdr3_nt: TGTGCCAGCAGCTTATCCTCCGGGACAGACTCTGGAAACACCATATATTTT; cdr3_aa: CASSLSSGTDSGNTIYF
d_call: TRBD2; j_call: TRBJ2-1; v_call: TRBV7-2; clone_size: .; cdr3_nt: TGTGCCAGCAGCTTAGGAAGCGGGAACCTATACAATGAGCAGTTCTTC; cdr3_aa: CASSLGSGNLYNEQFF
d_call: .; j_call: TRBJ1-3; v_call: TRBV11-2; clone_size: .; cdr3_nt: TGTGCCAGCAGCTTATCGGCGGGGGCAAACACCATATATTTT; cdr3_aa: CASSLSAGANTIYF
d_call: TRBD2; j_call: TRBJ2-1; v_call: TRBV19; clone_size: .; cdr3_nt: TGTGCCAGTAGTAAGGGCGGAGGACTAGCGGGATTTGGTGAGCAGTTCTTC; cdr3_aa: CASSKGGGLAGFGEQFF
d_call: TRBD1; j_call: TRBJ1-5; v_call: TRBV24-1; clone_size: .; cdr3_nt: TGTGCCACCAGTGATCGGACAGGGGCGTATCAGCCCCAGCATTTT; cdr3_aa: CATSDRTGAYQPQHF
d_call: TRBD2; j_call: TRBJ2-7; v_call: TRBV28; clone_size: .; cdr3_nt: TGTGCCAGCAGTCCCTTCTCGGGACTAGCGTACTCCTACGAGCAGTACTTC; cdr3_aa: CASSPFSGLAYSYEQYF
d_call: .; j_call: TRBJ1-3; v_call: TRBV2; clone_size: .; cdr3_nt: TGTGCCAGCAGTCCAGACAGGACCTCCTCTGGAAACACCATATATTTT; cdr3_aa: CASSPDRTSSGNTIYF
d_call: TRBD1; j_call: TRBJ1-4; v_call: TRBV5-1; clone_size: .; cdr3_nt: TGCGCCAGCAGCCCCAGACAGGGGGCGGATGAAAAACTGTTTTTT; cdr3_aa: CASSPRQGADEKLFF
d_call: .; j_call: TRBJ2-4; v_call: TRBV10-3; clone_size: .; cdr3_nt: TGTGCCATCGGCCGGGACTCGGCCAAAAACATTCAGTACTTC; cdr3_aa: CAIGRDSAKNIQYF
d_call: TRBD2; j_call: TRBJ2-3; v_call: TRBV7-2; clone_size: .; cdr3_nt: TGTGCCAGCAGCCTTTATCGGACTAGCGGGTCCTCAACGACAGATACGCAGTATTTT; cdr3_aa: CASSLYRTSGSSTTDTQYF
d_call: .; j_call: TRBJ1-2; v_call: TRBV28; clone_size: .; cdr3_nt: TGTGCCAGCAGTACGGGTGGCGGCAACTATGGCTACACCTTC; cdr3_aa: CASSTGGGNYGYTF
d_call: .; j_call: TRBJ1-2; v_call: TRBV19; clone_size: .; cdr3_nt: TGTGCCAGTAGTCTCCCTCAGGAAATCTATGGCTACACCTTC; cdr3_aa: CASSLPQEIYGYTF
d_call: TRBD2; j_call: TRBJ2-1; v_call: TRBV12-5; clone_size: .; cdr3_nt: TGTGCTAGTGGTTTGGGCTTGACTAGCGGGGGGTCCAATGAGCAGTTCTTC; cdr3_aa: CASGLGLTSGGSNEQFF
d_call: TRBD2; j_call: TRBJ2-7; v_call: TRBV18; clone_size: .; cdr3_nt: TGTGCCAGCTCCCGGACTAGCGGGGGCCCCTCCTACGAGCAGTACTTC; cdr3_aa: CASSRTSGGPSYEQYF
d_call: .; j_call: TRBJ1-5; v_call: TRBV2; clone_size: .; cdr3_nt: TGTGCCAGCCAGGCCCAGGATCAGCCCCAGCATTTT; cdr3_aa: CASQAQDQPQHF
d_call: .; j_call: TRBJ1-1; v_call: TRBV14; clone_size: .; cdr3_nt: TGTGCCAGCAGCCAAGATTTGGGCACCCCGTTTGAAGCTTTCTTT; cdr3_aa: CASSQDLGTPFEAFF
d_call: .; j_call: TRBJ1-3; v_call: TRBV7-2; clone_size: .; cdr3_nt: TGTGCCAGCAGCGACCACCCGGGGGTCTCTGGAAACACCATATATTTT; cdr3_aa: CASSDHPGVSGNTIYF
d_call: TRBD1; j_call: TRBJ2-5; v_call: TRBV15; clone_size: .; cdr3_nt: TGTGCCACCAGCAGGGGAACGGGACAGGGGTCGGAGACCCAGTACTTC; cdr3_aa: CATSRGTGQGSETQYF
d_call: .; j_call: TRBJ1-4; v_call: TRBV7-9; clone_size: .; cdr3_nt: TGTGCCAGCACTTTCATGGAGAATGAAAAACTGTTTTTT; cdr3_aa: CASTFMENEKLFF
d_call: .; j_call: TRBJ2-3; v_call: TRBV6-1; clone_size: .; cdr3_nt: TGTGCCAGCAGTGAAGGGACTCCACTTTTTAGCACAGATACGCAGTATTTT; cdr3_aa: CASSEGTPLFSTDTQYF